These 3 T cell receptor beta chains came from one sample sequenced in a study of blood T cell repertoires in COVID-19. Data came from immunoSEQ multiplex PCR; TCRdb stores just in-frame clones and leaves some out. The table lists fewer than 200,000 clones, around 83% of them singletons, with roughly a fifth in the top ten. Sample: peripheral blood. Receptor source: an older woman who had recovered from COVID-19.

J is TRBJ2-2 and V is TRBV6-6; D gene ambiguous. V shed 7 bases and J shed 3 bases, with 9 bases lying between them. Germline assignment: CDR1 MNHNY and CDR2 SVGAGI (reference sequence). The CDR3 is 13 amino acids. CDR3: CASTLTDTGELFF. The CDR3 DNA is TGTGCCAGCACCCTAACGGACACCGGGGAGCTGTTTTTT.

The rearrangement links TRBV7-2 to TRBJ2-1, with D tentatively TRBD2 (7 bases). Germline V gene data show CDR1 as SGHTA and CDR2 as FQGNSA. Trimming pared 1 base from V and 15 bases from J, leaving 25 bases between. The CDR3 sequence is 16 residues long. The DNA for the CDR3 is TGTGCCAGCAGCTTAGTTCCCGCGGGGGCCTACATTAGTACGTTCTTC. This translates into CASSLVPAGAYISTFF.

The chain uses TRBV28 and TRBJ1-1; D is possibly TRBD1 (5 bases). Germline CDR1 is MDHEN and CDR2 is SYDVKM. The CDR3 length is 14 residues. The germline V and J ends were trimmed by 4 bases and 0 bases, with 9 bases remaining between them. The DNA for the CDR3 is TGTGCCAGCAGTTCAACAGGTATGAACACTGAAGCTTTCTTT. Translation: CASSSTGMNTEAFF.